Shown below are 32 T cell receptor beta chains from a single sample sequenced in a study of T cell clonality in common variable immunodeficiency. Findings of the study overall: Fewer deletions and N-nucleotide insertions were reportedly seen in common variable immunodeficiency TCR beta sequences.

Generated by immunoSEQ multiplex PCR, the TCRdb table keeps only in-frame clones and is missing some. Listed for the sample are tens of thousands of clones, none seen a single time. What these receptors recognize is not known. The sequencing input was peripheral blood mononuclear cells. These receptors all stem from a human donor with common variable immunodeficiency.

This clone was observed many times. The read stops 3 residues short of the end of the CDR3; the missing end is completed from the germline J gene. The chain couples TRBV5-6 to TRBJ2-2; D perhaps matches TRBD2 (5 bases). This CDR3 spans 13 amino acids. Germline assignment: CDR1 SGHDT and CDR2 YYEEEE. V lost 4 bases, J lost 4 bases, and 8 bases lay in between. The CDR3 bases that were read are TGTGCCAGCAGCACCACTAGCACCGGGGAG. This sequence encodes CASSTTSTGE. The CDR3 reads in full as CASSTTSTGELFF.

This clone was seen at least ten times. The sequence runs out 3 residues before the end of the CDR3; the remainder is reconstructed from the germline J gene. The rearrangement joins TRBV6-2 or TRBV6-3 to TRBJ2-1; D may be TRBD1 (7 bases). CDR3 length: 14 amino acids. Germline CDR1 reads MNHEY; CDR2 reads SVGEGT. The V end lost 2 bases, the J end lost 9 bases, and 14 bases lay between the germline ends. The CDR3 here is CASSYAGQSFEQFF. The part of the CDR3 DNA that was read is TGTGCCAGCAGTTACGCGGGACAGTCCTTTGAG.

In its sample, this clone ranks as medium-sized (0.01 to 0.1%). CDR3 residues: CSVERSRGYGYTF. The sequenced CDR3 bases are TGCAGCGTTGAAAGAAGCAGGGGCTATGGC. The V call is TRBV29-1, the J call TRBJ1-2, with D possibly matching TRBD1 (6 bases). Sequencing ends 3 residues short of the CDR3 end; the germline J gene provides the rest. The CDR3 is made up of 13 amino acids. The V gene's germline CDR1 is SQVTM and CDR2 ANQGSEA. V gave up 2 bases and J gave up 4 bases, with 11 bases separating them.

This clone was seen repeatedly, ten times or more. Read coverage stops 3 residues before the CDR3 terminus; the germline J gene supplies the remainder. This sequence joins TRBV5-4 and TRBJ1-6, with 7 nucleotides matching TRBD1. The CDR3 has 15 amino acids. V was pared by 0 bases and J by 9 bases, with 6 bases of the junction left unmatched. CDR1 SGHNT and CDR2 YYREEE come from the germline V gene (reference sequence). The part of the CDR3 DNA that was read is TGTGCCAGCAGCTTGGGTACAGGGGACGGTTCACCC. It encodes CASSLGTGDGSP. The whole CDR3 sequence is CASSLGTGDGSPLHF.

This clone was observed a few times. The sequence runs out 3 residues before the end of the CDR3; the remainder is reconstructed from the germline J gene. The V gene is TRBV19, the J gene TRBJ2-1, with D maybe TRBD1 (6 bases). CDR1 is LNHDA and CDR2 is SQIVND in the germline V gene (reference sequence). The length of the CDR3 is 15 residues. Trimming took 1 base from V and 7 from J, leaving 14 bases between them. CDR3 bases read: TGTGCCAGTAGTATAGCTCAGGGGAAGGGAAATGAG. Translation: CASSIAQGKGNE. The complete CDR3 sequence is CASSIAQGKGNEQFF.

This clone was seen repeatedly, ten times or more. The CDR3 is cut off 3 residues early in the read; its end comes from the germline J gene. The chain joins TRBV7-3 to TRBJ2-3; no definite D call. The length of the CDR3 is 13 residues. Per germline, CDR1 SGHTA and CDR2 FQGTGA. V lost 0 bases, J lost 5 bases, and 6 bases lay in between. The covered CDR3 bases are TGTGCCAGCAGCTTAACGACGGGAGATACG. It yields the protein CASSLTTGDT. Given in full, the CDR3 is CASSLTTGDTQYF.

This clone was seen a handful of times. The CDR3 bases that were read are TGTGCCTGGAGTGACCAGGGTAATTCACCC. Its protein is CAWSDQGNSP. The whole CDR3 reads CAWSDQGNSPLHF. The J gene is TRBJ1-6, the V gene TRBV30, with a weak D call TRBD1 (5 bases). The DNA ends 3 residues before the CDR3 does, and the rest of the CDR3 is filled in from the germline J gene. Germline V lookup: CDR1 GTSNPN, CDR2 SVGIG (reference sequence). CDR3 length: 13 amino acids. Trimming left V 1 base short and J 6 bases short, with 7 bases between.

This clone was picked up many times. The CDR3 is cut off 3 residues early in the read; its end comes from the germline J gene. The V call is TRBV30, the J call TRBJ2-5; TRBD2 agrees at 7 bases. V dropped 2 bases and J dropped 1; count of bases not matched to a gene: 4. This CDR3 region has 14 residues. Looked up from germline, CDR1 is GTSNPN and CDR2 is SVGIG (reference sequence). Partial CDR3 DNA: TGTGCCTGGAGTTCCGGGGGGACCCAAGAGACC. It yields the protein CAWSSGGTQET. The CDR3 in its entirety is CAWSSGGTQETQYF.

In its sample, this clone was seen a few times. The read comes to an end 3 residues before the CDR3 does, leaving the germline J gene to fill in the end. This chain connects TRBV11-2 to TRBJ1-2; 7 bases map to TRBD1. V trimming: 2 bases; J trimming: 4 bases; junction bases outside the gene matches: 7. The CDR3 is 15 amino acids. Per germline, CDR1 SGHAT and CDR2 FQNNGV. The DNA read from the CDR3 is TGTGCCAGCAGCTTAAGACAGGGCACCGTCTATGGC. It translates to CASSLRQGTVYG. The CDR3 in full is CASSLRQGTVYGYTF.

This clone was counted at least ten times. The CDR3 end falls 3 residues outside the read, so it is completed with the germline J gene. This chain connects TRBV6-2 or TRBV6-3 to TRBJ1-5; D is ambiguous. Trimming cost V 6 bases and J 6 bases, with 18 bases left between them. CDR1 and CDR2 from the germline V gene are MNHEY and SVGEGT. The CDR3 totals 15 residues. The DNA read from the CDR3 is TGTGCCAGCAGCTTGGCCGGCGGCAGCGGTCAGCCC. This gives the protein CASSLAGGSGQP. The full CDR3 is CASSLAGGSGQPQHF.

As for this clone: The CDR3 end is not reached by the read, which stops 3 residues before it; the germline J gene fills it in. The genes are TRBV7-3 and TRBJ2-5; 7 bases line up with TRBD2. CDR3 size: 15 residues. CDR1 is SGHTA, CDR2 FQGTGA, per germline. V trimming: 5 bases; J trimming: 0 bases; junction bases outside the gene matches: 6. The CDR3 is CASSGSGTYQETQYF. Partial CDR3 DNA: TGTGCCAGCAGCGGGAGCGGGACCTACCAAGAGACC.

This clone has only a few counts. The CDR3 is cut off 3 residues early in the read; its end comes from the germline J gene. The V call is TRBV11-3, the J call TRBJ2-7; D possibly corresponds to TRBD1 (6 bases). The CDR3 has 15 amino acids. V lost 5 bases, J lost 3 bases, and 17 bases lay in between. Looked up from germline, CDR1 is SGHNT and CDR2 is YENEEA. The sequenced part of the CDR3 DNA is TGTGCCAGCAGCCCCTCCCAGGGGTTCGGCTACGAG. Residues: CASSPSQGFGYE. The entire CDR3 protein is CASSPSQGFGYEQYF.

This clone was recorded many times. From the germline J gene comes the end of the CDR3, since the read stops 3 residues before it. V gene TRBV24-1 combines with J gene TRBJ2-3; no clear D gene. The CDR3 has 13 amino acids. Germline loops: CDR1 KGHDR, CDR2 SFDVKD. Deletions cut 4 bases from V and 5 bases from J, with 9 bases between. The CDR3 here is CATSDTGGDTQYF. The CDR3 bases that were read are TGTGCCACCAGTGACACCGGTGGAGATACG.

In its sample, this clone was seen many times. The observed sequence ends 3 residues before the CDR3 terminus, with the missing tail filled in from the germline J gene. This rearrangement joins TRBV7-6 to TRBJ2-7, with D unclear. The length of the CDR3 is 15 residues. Trimming stripped 1 base from V and 0 bases from J, with 10 bases between. Germline V gives CDR1 SGHVS, CDR2 FNYEAQ. The chain's CDR3 is CASSLESPSSYEQYF. Incomplete CDR3 DNA: TGTGCCAGCAGCTTAGAATCTCCTAGCTCCTACGAG.

This clone was detected ten times or more. The DNA read from the CDR3 is TGTGCCAGCAGGCGGAAACAGGGATCCACAGATACG. Protein product: CASRRKQGSTDT. Given in full, the CDR3 is CASRRKQGSTDTQYF. This rearrangement joins TRBV6-2 or TRBV6-3 to TRBJ2-3; possible D gene TRBD1, 6 bases. From the germline J gene comes the end of the CDR3, since the read stops 3 residues before it. The CDR3 covers 15 residues. CDR1 MNHEY and CDR2 SVGEGT come from the germline V gene. Trimming pared 6 bases from V and 2 bases from J, leaving 15 bases between.

Many counts were recorded for this clone. The CDR3 end falls 3 residues outside the read, so it is completed with the germline J gene. The V gene is TRBV20-1, the J gene TRBJ1-5, with a weak D call TRBD1 (5 bases). V was trimmed by 3 bases and J by 0 bases, leaving 12 bases between them. Germline V CDR1 and CDR2: DFQATT, SNEGSKA (reference sequence). The CDR3 spans 15 residues. CDR3 bases read: TGCAGTGCTAGGGAGCAGGGAATTAGCAATCAGCCC. Translated: CSAREQGISNQP. The whole CDR3 sequence reads CSAREQGISNQPQHF.

In its sample, this clone was seen a few times. Sequencing ends 3 residues short of the CDR3 end; the germline J gene provides the rest. The gene calls are TRBV20-1 and TRBJ2-7; 7 bases line up with TRBD2. CDR1 and CDR2 (germline): DFQATT, SNEGSKA (reference sequence). The junction had 10 bases not matched to a gene; V was cut back by 3 bases and J by 2 bases. This CDR3 spans 15 amino acids. CDR3 amino acids: CSARKERGGAYEQYF. The CDR3 bases that were read are TGCAGTGCTAGGAAAGAGCGGGGAGGGGCCTACGAG.

This clone was seen at least ten times. With the read ending 3 residues before the CDR3 end, the germline J gene is used to fill in that end. The V and J genes are TRBV20-1 and TRBJ2-2; TRBD2 is a possible D gene (6 bases). Trimming shortened V by 3 bases and J by 2 bases, and 13 bases separated the two germline ends. Germline CDR1 and CDR2: DFQATT and SNEGSKA (reference sequence). The CDR3 runs 15 residues. The CDR3 is CSARRGKVNTGELFF. The CDR3 bases that were read are TGCAGTGCTAGGCGGGGAAAGGTTAACACCGGGGAG.

This clone was seen more than once but under ten times. The read gets to within 3 residues of the CDR3 end, and the germline J gene fills in the rest. V and J are TRBV19 and TRBJ2-7, with TRBD1 matching 9 bases. The CDR3 is 14 amino acids. The germline V gene encodes CDR1 LNHDA and CDR2 SQIVND (reference sequence). With 3 bases clipped from V and 2 bases from J, the junction kept 2 bases outside the gene matches. This CDR3 is CASSMTGGPYEQYF. The sequenced CDR3 bases are TGTGCCAGTAGTATGACAGGGGGTCCCTACGAG.

This clone turned up a few times. The read terminates 3 residues ahead of where the CDR3 ends, so the germline J gene completes it. This chain connects TRBV18 to TRBJ2-7; D is perhaps TRBD1 (6 bases). The CDR3 loop spans 16 amino acids. CDR1 is KGHSH and CDR2 is LQKENI in the germline V gene. Trimming stripped 2 bases from V and 3 bases from J, with 17 bases between. The sequenced CDR3 bases are TGTGCCAGCTCACCAAGGGTACAGGGTGGAGGCTACGAG. The encoded protein is CASSPRVQGGGYE. In full, the CDR3 is CASSPRVQGGGYEQYF.

For this clone: The sequenced fragment ends 3 residues before the CDR3 boundary, so the rest is inferred from the germline J gene. This chain uses TRBV30 with TRBJ2-5; 9 positions agree with TRBD2. There are 14 residues in the CDR3. Trimming took 3 bases from V and 5 from J; bases not matched to a gene: 7. Per the germline V gene, CDR1 is GTSNPN and CDR2 is SVGIG (reference sequence). The CDR3 protein is CAWRDPRGGETQYF. CDR3 bases read: TGTGCCTGGAGGGATCCGCGGGGGGGGGAGACC.

This clone was picked up many times. The sequence runs out 3 residues before the end of the CDR3; the remainder is reconstructed from the germline J gene. The chain links TRBV20-1 to TRBJ1-1, with D possibly TRBD1 on 6 matching bases. Germline assignment: CDR1 DFQATT and CDR2 SNEGSKA (reference sequence). CDR3 length equals 12 residues. The CDR3 here is CSAGGDTEEAFF. The sequenced part of the CDR3 DNA is TGCAGTGCTGGGGGGGACACCGAAGAA.

This clone has a count of ten or more. At one boundary the junction diverges from the germline segment, which might be a read error. The read halts 3 residues ahead of the CDR3 end, with the missing end drawn from the germline J gene. The chain uses TRBV4-2 and TRBJ2-6; TRBD1 is a possible D gene (5 bases). This CDR3 has 17 amino acids. CDR1 and CDR2 (germline): LGHNA, YNFKEQ. The CDR3 here is CASSYDSYGSGANVLTF. The part of the CDR3 DNA that was read is TGCGCCAGCAGCTATGACAGTTATGGATCTGGGGCCAACGTC.

There are many counts of this clone. The part of the CDR3 DNA that was read is TGTGCCAGCAGCTTTGCAGGACAAGAGACC. It specifies CASSFAGQET. The whole CDR3 sequence reads CASSFAGQETQYF. The chain is built from TRBV7-2 and TRBJ2-5; D remains unclear. Sequencing ends 3 residues short of the CDR3 end; the germline J gene provides the rest. This CDR3 has 13 residues. The germline gives CDR1 SGHTA, CDR2 FQGNSA. V was clipped by 3 bases and J by 2 bases, with 7 bases between them.

This clone turned up a few times. The sequenced CDR3 bases are TGTGCCAGCTCGTATAGCTCCTACAATGAG. Protein: CASSYSSYNE. The full-length CDR3 reads as CASSYSSYNEQFF. The V and J genes are TRBV6-2 or TRBV6-3 and TRBJ2-1; no reliable D call. The read ends 3 residues early relative to the CDR3; the germline J gene fills the gap. CDR1 is MNHEY and CDR2 is SVGEGT in the germline V gene. The CDR3 sequence is 13 residues long. V was clipped by 8 bases and J by 0 bases, with 8 bases between them.

This clone has at least ten counts. The CDR3 extends 3 residues past the end of the read, so its final part is completed from the germline J gene. The gene calls are TRBV20-1 and TRBJ2-3, with TRBD1 matching over 11 bases. Germline CDR1 reads DFQATT; CDR2 reads SNEGSKA (reference sequence). V shed 4 bases and J 4 bases; nucleotides not matched to a gene: 10. The length of the CDR3 is 16 residues. The CDR3 sequence: CSAILLGQGAADTQYF. CDR3 bases read: TGCAGTGCTATACTACTTGGACAGGGGGCTGCAGATACG.

This clone was seen many times. Sequencing ends 3 residues short of the CDR3 end; the germline J gene provides the rest. The chain combines TRBV7-3 with TRBJ2-3, with 13 positions matching TRBD2. The length of the CDR3 is 16 residues. The V gene's germline CDR1 is SGHTA and CDR2 FQGTGA. With 4 bases clipped from V and 4 bases from J, the junction kept 5 bases outside the gene matches. The CDR3 loop reads CASSSGLAGRSDTQYF. The CDR3 bases that were read are TGTGCCAGCAGCTCGGGACTAGCGGGGCGGTCAGATACG.

This clone was seen a handful of times. Read sequence stops 3 residues before the CDR3 end, and the germline J gene provides the missing end. The rearrangement joins TRBV11-3 to TRBJ2-7; TRBD1 agrees at 7 bases. CDR1 and CDR2 from the germline V gene are SGHNT and YENEEA. Unmatched junction bases numbered 7, after V lost 3 bases and J lost 2 bases. This CDR3 region has 15 residues. CDR3 DNA, as far as it was read: TGTGCCAGCAGCTTTAGGACAGGAATGGCCTACGAG. This gives the protein CASSFRTGMAYE. The CDR3 in full is CASSFRTGMAYEQYF.

Turning to this clone: The observed sequence ends 3 residues before the CDR3 terminus, with the missing tail filled in from the germline J gene. The rearrangement links TRBV19 to TRBJ2-5; D is possibly TRBD1 (5 bases). Trimming removed 3 bases from V and 6 bases from J, with 17 bases in between. Germline values: CDR1 LNHDA, CDR2 SQIVND (reference sequence). This CDR3 region has 15 residues. The CDR3 protein is CASSIRQGSNKTQYF. CDR3 DNA (partial): TGTGCCAGTAGTATCAGGCAGGGTAGCAATAAGACC.

The table lists this clone with many counts. The CDR3 end lies 3 residues beyond the end of the read and is filled in from the germline J gene. The rearrangement joins TRBV7-3 to TRBJ2-3; TRBD2 matches at 8 bases. In germline, CDR1 is SGHTA, CDR2 FQGTGA. The J segment lost 6 bases and the V segment lost 6 bases, leaving 11 bases of the junction unmatched. This CDR3 comprises 15 residues. The CDR3 sequence is CASSNGTRGVDTQYF. The sequenced CDR3 bases are TGTGCCAGCAGTAACGGGACTAGGGGTGTCGATACG.

For this clone: Coverage ceases 3 residues before the CDR3 finishes, and the germline J gene fills in the end. V and J are TRBV7-2 and TRBJ2-3, with 8 bases that match TRBD1. The CDR3 is 15 residues long. CDR1 and CDR2 from the germline V gene are SGHTA and FQGNSA. Unmatched junction bases numbered 11, after V lost 5 bases and J lost 7 bases. CDR3 bases read: TGTGCCAGCAGCCGAATGCAGGGGGCGGGGAATACG. The encoded protein is CASSRMQGAGNT. The full CDR3 reads CASSRMQGAGNTQYF.

This clone was counted between two and nine times. The sequence runs out 3 residues before the end of the CDR3; the remainder is reconstructed from the germline J gene. The chain is built from TRBV7-9 and TRBJ1-2, with 10 bases fitting TRBD1. Germline-derived CDR1 and CDR2 are SEHNR and FQNEAQ (reference sequence). Losses at the gene ends were 5 bases for V and 2 bases for J; bases not matched to a gene: 5. This CDR3 is 15 amino acids long. The CDR3 sequence: CASSPGTGANYGYTF. The sequenced part of the CDR3 DNA is TGTGCCAGCAGCCCGGGGACAGGGGCGAACTATGGC.